The 24 T cell receptor beta chains below all came from one sample that was sequenced in a study of blood T cell repertoires in COVID-19. Repertoires were generated with immunoSEQ multiplex PCR, while TCRdb's copy carries only in-frame clones and drops some. Of 72,000 or so clones listed, roughly 86% were seen once; the top ten hold 1.4% to 1.5%. Material for sequencing was peripheral blood. Every receptor here comes from a man in his 60s with acute or convalescent COVID-19.

V is TRBV3-1 (or the pseudogene TRBV3-2) and J is TRBJ1-2; TRBD1 matches 7 bases. This CDR3 region has 16 residues. The V segment lost 4 bases and the J segment 6 bases; nucleotides outside the gene matches: 14. Per the germline V gene, CDR1 is LGHDT and CDR2 is YNNKEL (reference sequence). CDR3 protein: CASSLPGGTEIDGYTF. CDR3 sequence (DNA): TGTGCCAGCAGCCTGCCTGGAGGGACAGAGATTGATGGCTACACCTTC.

The rearrangement joins TRBV5-6 to TRBJ1-5; 9 bases map to TRBD1. Trimming removed 4 bases from V and 4 bases from J; junction bases left unmatched: 9. Germline V CDR1 and CDR2: SGHDT, YYEEEE. The CDR3 is made up of 16 amino acids. The CDR3 loop is CASSAGTGKLNQPQHF. CDR3 DNA sequence: TGTGCCAGCAGCGCCGGGACAGGGAAATTAAATCAGCCCCAGCATTTT.

The chain combines TRBV5-1 with TRBJ2-1, with TRBD2 identical over 7 bases. The CDR3 consists of 14 residues. V gave up 4 bases and J gave up 6 bases; unmatched junction bases: 7. Germline lookup yields CDR1 SGHRS and CDR2 YFSETQ. CDR3 sequence: CASSIWGGSNEQFF. CDR3 sequence (DNA): TGCGCCAGCAGCATCTGGGGGGGTTCCAATGAGCAGTTCTTC.

The chain recombines TRBV11-2 with TRBJ1-1; 11 bases agree with TRBD1. The V segment lost 4 bases and the J segment 3 bases; nucleotides outside the gene matches: 7. Per germline, CDR1 SGHAT and CDR2 FQNNGV. This CDR3 has 16 residues. CDR3 bases: TGTGCCAGCAGCTCCCCTACGGGACAGGGGGACACTGAAGCTTTCTTT. This translates into CASSSPTGQGDTEAFF. Full variable domain (outside the CDR3, taken from reference TRBV11-2 and TRBJ1-1): EAGVAQSPRYKIIEKRQSVAFWCNPISGHATLYWYQQILGQGPKLLIQFQNNGVVDDSQLPKDRFSAERLKGVDSTLKIQPAKLEDSAVYLCASSSPTGQGDTEAFFGQGTRLTVV.

CDR3 nucleotide sequence: TGTGCCTGGAGTGGGGGCAACAGGGATCAGCCCCAGCATTTT. Translated, it gives CAWSGGNRDQPQHF. The V gene is TRBV30, the J gene TRBJ1-5, with D perhaps TRBD1 (6 bases). V was clipped by 1 base and J by 5 bases, with 12 bases between them. The CDR3 loop spans 14 amino acids. CDR1 is GTSNPN and CDR2 is SVGIG in the germline V gene (reference sequence).

The chain uses TRBV18 and TRBJ2-3; 14 bases map to TRBD2. This CDR3 comprises 15 residues. J was trimmed by 4 bases and V by 4 bases; bases with no gene match: 1. Germline assignment: CDR1 KGHSH and CDR2 LQKENI. CDR3: CASSRTSGGSDTQYF. The CDR3 nucleotides are TGTGCCAGCTCACGGACTAGCGGGGGGTCAGATACGCAGTATTTT.

The J gene is TRBJ2-2, the V gene TRBV18, with D perhaps matching TRBD1 (5 bases). The germline CDR1 and CDR2 sequences are KGHSH and LQKENI. The CDR3 loop spans 16 amino acids. The V end lost 1 base, the J end lost 0 bases, and 9 bases lay between the germline ends. CDR3: CASSPQGFSNTGELFF. CDR3 nucleotide sequence: TGTGCCAGCTCACCACAGGGGTTCTCGAACACCGGGGAGCTGTTTTTT. Complete variable domain (other parts from reference TRBV18 and TRBJ2-2): NAGVMQNPRHLVRRRGQEARLRCSPMKGHSHVYWYRQLPEEGLKFMVYLQKENIIDESGMPKERFSAEFPKEGPSILRIQQVVRGDSAAYFCASSPQGFSNTGELFFGEGSRLTVL.

V and J are TRBV18 and TRBJ1-3; D gene uncertain. The CDR3 is made up of 16 amino acids. V lost 2 bases, J lost 0 bases, and 11 bases lay in between. The germline CDR1 and CDR2 sequences are KGHSH and LQKENI. CDR3: CASSPNPGYSGNTIYF. In nucleotides, the CDR3 is TGTGCCAGCTCACCAAATCCAGGCTACTCTGGAAACACCATATATTTT.

The chain has TRBV3-1 (or the pseudogene TRBV3-2) and TRBJ1-1; D is undetermined. Per the germline V gene, CDR1 is LGHDT and CDR2 is YNNKEL (reference sequence). Trimming took off 1 base at V and 1 base at J, with 4 bases between the two ends. This CDR3 has 13 amino acids. The CDR3 sequence: CASSQGRNTEAFF. In DNA, the CDR3 is TGTGCCAGCAGCCAAGGGAGGAACACTGAAGCTTTCTTT.

This sequence joins TRBV12-5 and TRBJ2-1; D is undetermined. CDR3 length equals 16 residues. CDR1 and CDR2 (germline): LGHNT, FRNRAP. Trimming pared 3 bases from V and 0 bases from J, leaving 12 bases between. The CDR3 loop reads CASGFGQADSYNEQFF. For the CDR3, the DNA is TGTGCTAGTGGTTTTGGCCAGGCCGACTCCTACAATGAGCAGTTCTTC.

J is TRBJ2-1 and V is TRBV7-6; 8 bases align to TRBD2. Trimming removed 2 bases from V and 4 bases from J; junction bases left unmatched: 10. In germline, CDR1 is SGHVS, CDR2 FNYEAQ. This CDR3 region has 17 residues. CDR3 nucleotides: TGTGCCAGCAGCTTAAGGCCCGGGACTAGAGAATACAATGAGCAGTTCTTC. This codes for CASSLRPGTREYNEQFF.

The CDR3 protein is CATSSSPSGNTIYF. As DNA, the CDR3 is TGTGCCACCAGCAGTAGTCCCTCTGGAAACACCATATATTTT. The chain combines TRBV15 with TRBJ1-3; D not resolved. The CDR3 spans 14 residues. V was clipped by 3 bases and J by 0 bases, with 6 bases between them. Looked up from germline, CDR1 is LNHNV and CDR2 is YYDKDF (reference sequence).

This chain links TRBV6-4 with TRBJ2-7, with D tentatively TRBD1 (5 bases). The CDR3 has 15 amino acids. CDR1 and CDR2 from the germline V gene are MRHNA and SNTAGT. V dropped 2 bases and J dropped 5 bases, with 16 bases sitting between them. DNA for the CDR3: TGTGCCAGCAGTGACAGTGGGGCTTCAAGGGACGAGCAGTACTTC. Its protein is CASSDSGASRDEQYF.

The chain has TRBV29-1 and TRBJ1-1; TRBD1 matches 7 bases. The germline CDR1 and CDR2 sequences are SQVTM and ANQGSEA. V dropped 4 bases and J dropped 2; count of bases not matched to a gene: 13. The CDR3 contains 16 residues. The CDR3 DNA reads TGCAGCGTTGGGCCAATATTACAGGGGCCAAACACTGAAGCTTTCTTT. It translates to CSVGPILQGPNTEAFF.

The gene calls are TRBV24-1 and TRBJ2-3; maybe TRBD2 (5 bases). CDR3 length equals 12 residues. Between the trimmed V and J ends, which lost 1 base and 8 bases, there was a span of 6 bases. Germline CDR1 reads KGHDR; CDR2 reads SFDVKD. CDR3 bases: TGTGCCACCAGTGATTTCGCGGGTACGCAGTATTTT. As protein: CATSDFAGTQYF.

The chain is built from TRBV11-2 and TRBJ1-4; D is possibly TRBD1 (5 bases). Germline V CDR1 and CDR2: SGHAT, FQNNGV. V lost 3 bases and J 8 bases, leaving 16 bases between the germline ends. The CDR3 covers 15 residues. The CDR3 here is CASSLGRVTDEKLFF. CDR3 bases: TGTGCCAGCAGCTTGGGCAGGGTGACGGACGAAAAACTGTTTTTT.

The V call is TRBV11-2, the J call TRBJ1-1; TRBD1 is a possible D gene (5 bases). Germline assignment: CDR1 SGHAT and CDR2 FQNNGV. The CDR3 is 12 amino acids. The V end was cut by 3 bases, the J end by 4 bases, with 6 bases between. The CDR3 sequence: CASSFDSTEAFF. The CDR3 coding sequence is TGTGCCAGCAGCTTTGACAGCACTGAAGCTTTCTTT. Combining the CDR3 with reference TRBV11-2 and TRBJ1-1 gives the whole variable domain EAGVAQSPRYKIIEKRQSVAFWCNPISGHATLYWYQQILGQGPKLLIQFQNNGVVDDSQLPKDRFSAERLKGVDSTLKIQPAKLEDSAVYLCASSFDSTEAFFGQGTRLTVV.

In regard to this clone: At one boundary the junction diverges from the germline segment, which might be a read error. This sequence joins TRBV24-1 and TRBJ1-2; weak D call: TRBD1 (5 bases). Germline CDR1 KGHDR, CDR2 SFDVKD. The CDR3 is 11 amino acids. CDR3 region: CATSDLGQFAF. CDR3 nucleotides: TGTGCCACCAGTGATTTGGGACAATTCGCCTTC.

The V and J genes are TRBV27 and TRBJ1-4; 8 bases are shared with TRBD1. The CDR3 is 14 residues long. V trimming: 8 bases; J trimming: 8 bases; junction bases outside the gene matches: 10. Germline lookup yields CDR1 MNHEY and CDR2 SMNVEV (reference sequence). The CDR3 nucleotides read TGTGCCAGCGCTTTGACAGGGGAAGGCGAAAAACTGTTTTTT. Protein sequence: CASALTGEGEKLFF.

This chain connects TRBV19 to TRBJ2-2, with 7 nucleotides matching TRBD1. With 8 bases clipped from V and 0 bases from J, the junction kept 3 bases outside the gene matches. Germline assignment: CDR1 LNHDA and CDR2 SQIVND (reference sequence). This CDR3 contains 14 residues. The CDR3 spells CASGTAANTGELFF. CDR3 DNA sequence: TGTGCCAGTGGGACAGCCGCGAACACCGGGGAGCTGTTTTTT.

This clone was counted between two and nine times. This CDR3 is CAWSPKRGGQNEQFF. The CDR3 region has the DNA TGTGCCTGGAGTCCAAAGCGGGGGGGCCAGAATGAGCAGTTCTTC. The chain joins TRBV30 to TRBJ2-1; 10 bases line up with TRBD2. There are 15 residues in the CDR3. In germline, CDR1 is GTSNPN, CDR2 SVGIG (reference sequence). V dropped 2 bases and J dropped 7; count of bases not matched to a gene: 8.

J is TRBJ2-2 and V is TRBV6-5; the D gene is possibly TRBD1 (6 bases). Trimming removed 4 bases from V and 5 bases from J, with 17 bases in between. The CDR3 totals 16 residues. The V gene's germline CDR1 is MNHEY and CDR2 SVGAGI. The CDR3 sequence is CASSFRAQGYTGELFF. In nucleotides, the CDR3 is TGTGCCAGCAGTTTTCGGGCACAGGGTTATACCGGGGAGCTGTTTTTT.

The chain uses TRBV6-6 and TRBJ1-2; 10 bases are shared with TRBD1. The CDR3 spans 16 residues. Germline values: CDR1 MNHNY, CDR2 SVGAGI (reference sequence). V lost 4 bases to trimming and J lost 4 bases; unmatched junction nucleotides: 9. The CDR3 region has the DNA TGTGCCAGCAGTTCCCCTCCGGGACAGGGGTTCTATGGCTACACCTTC. Protein: CASSSPPGQGFYGYTF.

The chain uses TRBV10-1 and TRBJ2-2, with TRBD2 as a possible D gene (6 bases). The CDR3 consists of 15 residues. The germline V gene has CDR1 WNHNN and CDR2 SYGVQD (reference sequence). With 4 bases removed from V and 8 bases from J, the gap between germline ends came to 17 bases. The CDR3 bases are TGCGCCAGCAGTGGGCGGGACGATAGGACTGGGGAGCTGTTTTTT. Amino acids: CASSGRDDRTGELFF.